Below, one T cell receptor beta chain is given with its context. Its matching antigen is unknown. This sample is drawn from a study of cytomegalovirus exposure and HLA in healthy donors. PCR primers comprised 60 Vbeta and 13 Jbeta primers. The table came from immunoSEQ multiplex PCR; TCRdb's copy has only in-frame clones and leaves some out. This table holds around 130,000 clones. The germline CDR1 and CDR2 sequences are SGHVS and FNYEAQ. The CDR3 is 14 residues long. The V segment lost 5 bases and the J segment 6 bases; nucleotides outside the gene matches: 9. Overall study findings and caveats: A later analysis linked about 17,000 TCR beta sequences to HLA alleles at 0.05 false discovery rate. The listing of 150 or so TCR beta chains classed them as cytomegalovirus-associated.

The TCR was taken from a woman aged 40 to 49 in good health and CMV-seronegative. Material: PBMCs. The chain links TRBV7-6 to TRBJ1-2; 7 bases agree with TRBD1. The CDR3 bases are TGTGCCAGCAGCATTAACAGGGGCGAACATGGCTACACCTTC. Translated: CASSINRGEHGYTF.